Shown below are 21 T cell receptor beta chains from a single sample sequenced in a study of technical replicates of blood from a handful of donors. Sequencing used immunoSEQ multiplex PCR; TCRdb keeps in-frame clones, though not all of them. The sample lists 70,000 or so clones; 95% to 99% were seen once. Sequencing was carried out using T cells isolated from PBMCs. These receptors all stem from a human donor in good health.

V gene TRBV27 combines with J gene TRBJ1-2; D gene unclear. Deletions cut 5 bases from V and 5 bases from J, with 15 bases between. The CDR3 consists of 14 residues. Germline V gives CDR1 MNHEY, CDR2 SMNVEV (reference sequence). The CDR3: CASSPSTSGYGYTF. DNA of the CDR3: TGTGCCAGCAGTCCGTCAACTTCCGGGTATGGCTACACCTTC.

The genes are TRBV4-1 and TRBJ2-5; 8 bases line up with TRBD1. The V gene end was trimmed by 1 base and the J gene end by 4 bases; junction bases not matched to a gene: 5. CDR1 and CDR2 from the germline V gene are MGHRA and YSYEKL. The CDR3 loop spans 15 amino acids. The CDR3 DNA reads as TGCGCCAGCAGCCAAGGGACAGGGTCGAGAGAGACCCAGTACTTC. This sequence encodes CASSQGTGSRETQYF.

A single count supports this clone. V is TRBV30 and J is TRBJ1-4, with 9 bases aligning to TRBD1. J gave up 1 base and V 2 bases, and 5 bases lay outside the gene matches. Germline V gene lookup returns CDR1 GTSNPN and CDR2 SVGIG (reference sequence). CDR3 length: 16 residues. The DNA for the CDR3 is TGTGCCTGGAGTCACAACAGGGGGCTAACTAATGAAAAACTGTTTTTT. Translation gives CAWSHNRGLTNEKLFF.

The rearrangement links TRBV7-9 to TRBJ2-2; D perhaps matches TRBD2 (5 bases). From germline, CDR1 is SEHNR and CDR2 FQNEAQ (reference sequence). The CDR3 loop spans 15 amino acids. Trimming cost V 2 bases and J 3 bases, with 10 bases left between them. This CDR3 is CASSLRGRHTGELFF. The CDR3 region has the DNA TGTGCCAGCAGCTTACGGGGAAGGCACACCGGGGAGCTGTTTTTT.

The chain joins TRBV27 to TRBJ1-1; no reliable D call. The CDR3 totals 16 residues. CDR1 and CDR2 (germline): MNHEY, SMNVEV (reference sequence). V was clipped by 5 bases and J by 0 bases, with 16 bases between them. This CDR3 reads CASSPREGGLNTEAFF. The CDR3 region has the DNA TGTGCCAGCAGTCCCAGAGAGGGAGGCCTGAACACTGAAGCTTTCTTT.

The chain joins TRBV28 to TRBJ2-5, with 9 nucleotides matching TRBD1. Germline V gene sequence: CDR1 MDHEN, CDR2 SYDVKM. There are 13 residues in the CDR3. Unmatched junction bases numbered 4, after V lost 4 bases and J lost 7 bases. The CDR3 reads CASSSQGAGTQYF. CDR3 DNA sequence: TGTGCCAGCAGTTCACAGGGGGCAGGGACCCAGTACTTC.

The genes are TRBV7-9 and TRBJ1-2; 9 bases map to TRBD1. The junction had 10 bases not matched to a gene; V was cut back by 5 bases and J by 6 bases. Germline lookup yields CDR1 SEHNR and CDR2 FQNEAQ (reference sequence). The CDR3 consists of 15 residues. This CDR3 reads CASSPIGTGLNGYTF. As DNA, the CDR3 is TGTGCCAGCAGCCCTATCGGGACAGGGCTGAATGGCTACACCTTC.

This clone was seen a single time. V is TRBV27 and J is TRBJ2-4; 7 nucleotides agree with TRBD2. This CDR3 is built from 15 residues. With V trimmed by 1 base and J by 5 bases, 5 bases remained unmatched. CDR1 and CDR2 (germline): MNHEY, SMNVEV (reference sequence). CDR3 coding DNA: TGTGCCAGCAGTTTATTCTCAGGGAGGGAAAACATTCAGTACTTC. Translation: CASSLFSGRENIQYF.

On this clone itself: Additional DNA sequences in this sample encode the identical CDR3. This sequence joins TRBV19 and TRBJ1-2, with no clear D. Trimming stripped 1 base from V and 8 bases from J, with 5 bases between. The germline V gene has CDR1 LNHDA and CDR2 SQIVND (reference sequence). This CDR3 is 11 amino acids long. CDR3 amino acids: CASSIGGGYTF. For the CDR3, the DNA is TGTGCCAGTAGTATAGGAGGAGGCTACACCTTC.

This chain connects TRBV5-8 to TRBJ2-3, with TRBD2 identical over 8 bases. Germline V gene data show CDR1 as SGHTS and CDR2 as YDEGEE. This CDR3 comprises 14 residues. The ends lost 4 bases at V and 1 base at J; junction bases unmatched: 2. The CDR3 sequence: CASSAGGGTDTQYF. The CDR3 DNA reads TGTGCCAGCAGCGCGGGGGGAGGCACAGATACGCAGTATTTT.

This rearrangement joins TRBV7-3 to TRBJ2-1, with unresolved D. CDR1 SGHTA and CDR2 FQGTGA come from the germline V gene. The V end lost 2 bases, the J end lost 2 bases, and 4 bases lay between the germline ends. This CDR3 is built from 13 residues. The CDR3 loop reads CASSLAAYNEQFF. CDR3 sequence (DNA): TGTGCCAGCAGCTTAGCAGCCTACAATGAGCAGTTCTTC.

CDR3 sequence reads: CASSQVLQDYTEAFF. CDR3 DNA sequence: TGTGCCAGCAGCCAGGTTCTACAGGATTACACTGAAGCTTTCTTT. The chain links TRBV4-2 to TRBJ1-1, with a weak D call TRBD1 (5 bases). The V end was cut by 3 bases, the J end by 3 bases, with 14 bases between. The germline gives CDR1 LGHNA, CDR2 YNFKEQ. There are 15 residues in the CDR3.

Here the CDR3 DNA reads TGTGCCAGCAGTTTACGCCAGGGAGAAGCTTTCTTT. This codes for CASSLRQGEAFF. The rearrangement uses TRBV27 and TRBJ1-1; maybe TRBD1 (5 bases). V gave up 2 bases and J gave up 8 bases, with 9 bases separating them. Looked up from germline, CDR1 is MNHEY and CDR2 is SMNVEV (reference sequence). The CDR3 extends over 12 amino acids.

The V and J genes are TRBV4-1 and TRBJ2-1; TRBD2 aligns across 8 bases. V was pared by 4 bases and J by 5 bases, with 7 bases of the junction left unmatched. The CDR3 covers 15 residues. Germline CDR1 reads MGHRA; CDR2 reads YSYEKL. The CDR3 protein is CASSLQAGVHNEQFF. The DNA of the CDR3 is TGCGCCAGCAGCCTCCAAGCGGGAGTCCACAATGAGCAGTTCTTC.

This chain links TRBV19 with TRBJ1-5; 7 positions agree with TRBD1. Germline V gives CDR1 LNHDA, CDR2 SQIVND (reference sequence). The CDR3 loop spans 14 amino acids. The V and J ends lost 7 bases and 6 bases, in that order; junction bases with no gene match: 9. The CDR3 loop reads CASTETGIFQPQHF. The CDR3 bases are TGTGCCAGTACTGAGACAGGGATCTTTCAGCCCCAGCATTTT.

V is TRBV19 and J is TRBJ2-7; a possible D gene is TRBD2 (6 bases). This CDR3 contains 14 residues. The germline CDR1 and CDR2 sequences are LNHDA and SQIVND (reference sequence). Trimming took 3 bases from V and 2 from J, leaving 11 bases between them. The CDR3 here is CASSIGGAPYEQYF. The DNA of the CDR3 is TGTGCCAGTAGTATCGGGGGAGCCCCCTACGAGCAGTACTTC. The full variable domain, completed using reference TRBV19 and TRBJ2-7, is DGGITQSPKYLFRKEGQNVTLSCEQNLNHDAMYWYRQDPGQGLRLIYYSQIVNDFQKGDIAEGYSVSREKKESFPLTVTSAQKNPTAFYLCASSIGGAPYEQYFGPGTRLTVT.

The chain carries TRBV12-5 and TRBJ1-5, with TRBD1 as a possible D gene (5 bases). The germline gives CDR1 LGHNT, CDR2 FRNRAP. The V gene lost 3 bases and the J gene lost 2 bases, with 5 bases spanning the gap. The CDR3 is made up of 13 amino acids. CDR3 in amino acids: CASGLQGNQPQHF. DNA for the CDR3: TGTGCTAGTGGTTTACAGGGCAATCAGCCCCAGCATTTT. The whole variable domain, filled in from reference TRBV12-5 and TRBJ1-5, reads DARVTQTPRHKVTEMGQEVTMRCQPILGHNTVFWYRQTMMQGLELLAYFRNRAPLDDSGMPKDRFSAEMPDATLATLKIQPSEPRDSAVYFCASGLQGNQPQHFGDGTRLSIL.

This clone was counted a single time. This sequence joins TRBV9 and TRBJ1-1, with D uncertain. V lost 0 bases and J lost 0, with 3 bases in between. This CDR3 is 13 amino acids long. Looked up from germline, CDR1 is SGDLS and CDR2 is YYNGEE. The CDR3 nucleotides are TGTGCCAGCAGCGTAGTCATGAACACTGAAGCTTTCTTT. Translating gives CASSVVMNTEAFF.

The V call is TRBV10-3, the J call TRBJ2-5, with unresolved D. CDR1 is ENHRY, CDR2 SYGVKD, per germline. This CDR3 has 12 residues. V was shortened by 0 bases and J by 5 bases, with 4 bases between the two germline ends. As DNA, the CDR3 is TGTGCCATCAGTGAGTCACTTGAGACCCAGTACTTC. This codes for CAISESLETQYF.

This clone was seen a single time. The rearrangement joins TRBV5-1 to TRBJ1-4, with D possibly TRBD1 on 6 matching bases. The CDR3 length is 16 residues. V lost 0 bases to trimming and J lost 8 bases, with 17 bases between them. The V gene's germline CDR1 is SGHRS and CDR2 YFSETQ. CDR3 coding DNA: TGCGCCAGCAGCTTGGAAGGTCAGGGGTCTAGAGAAAAACTGTTTTTT. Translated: CASSLEGQGSREKLFF. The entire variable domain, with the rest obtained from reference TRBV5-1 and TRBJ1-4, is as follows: KAGVTQTPRYLIKTRGQQVTLSCSPISGHRSVSWYQQTPGQGLQFLFEYFSETQRNKGNFPGRFSGRQFSNSRSEMNVSTLELGDSALYLCASSLEGQGSREKLFFGSGTQLSVL.

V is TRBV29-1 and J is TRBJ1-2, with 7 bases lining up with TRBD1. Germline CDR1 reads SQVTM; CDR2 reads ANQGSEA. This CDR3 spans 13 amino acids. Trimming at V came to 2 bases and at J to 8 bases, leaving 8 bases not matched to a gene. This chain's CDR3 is CSVERTGSGGYTF. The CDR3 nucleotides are TGCAGCGTTGAAAGGACAGGATCAGGCGGCTACACCTTC.